What follows are 28 T cell receptor beta chains derived from one specimen sequenced in a study of T cells in Graves' hyperthyroidism and ophthalmopathy. Amplification of TCR beta CDR3 regions was performed using RNA transcripts as template. HTBI primers were employed in a first-round RT-PCR of the TCR CDR3. Each CDR3 protein is one row after TCRdb ran MiXCR on the multiplex PCR reads. The table has around 300,000 distinct CDR3 sequences, approximately 12% seen once. Sequencing input: blood. The origin of the receptors is a woman aged 30 to 39 with Graves' hyperthyroidism that later progressed to Graves' ophthalmopathy.

This clonotype was counted at least ten times. The chain uses TRBV20-1 and TRBJ2-7; D not certain. The CDR3 extends over 14 amino acids. V was trimmed by 5 bases and J by 0 bases, leaving 14 bases between them. Germline CDR1 reads DFQATT; CDR2 reads SNEGSKA (reference sequence). CDR3 residues: CSAGNLARSYEQYF. The CDR3 nucleotides are TGCAGTGCTGGAAACTTGGCCCGCTCCTACGAGCAGTACTTC.

The rearrangement links TRBV5-1 to TRBJ2-1, with D possibly TRBD2 on 6 matching bases. CDR3 length: 14 amino acids. Germline values: CDR1 SGHRS, CDR2 YFSETQ. Trimming shortened V by 2 bases and J by 5 bases, and 11 bases separated the two germline ends. The CDR3 DNA reads TGCGCCAGCAGCTTCGTCGGGAGCAACAATGAGCAGTTCTTC. Translated, it gives CASSFVGSNNEQFF. Complete variable domain (other parts from reference TRBV5-1 and TRBJ2-1): KAGVTQTPRYLIKTRGQQVTLSCSPISGHRSVSWYQQTPGQGLQFLFEYFSETQRNKGNFPGRFSGRQFSNSRSEMNVSTLELGDSALYLCASSFVGSNNEQFFGPGTRLTVL.

On this clonotype: This clone may be a read error of a much larger clone one base away. The chain joins TRBV7-9 to TRBJ2-1, with a possible D match to TRBD2 (6 bases). The CDR3 totals 15 residues. CDR1 SEHNR and CDR2 FQNEAQ come from the germline V gene (reference sequence). Trimming left V 5 bases short and J 2 bases short, with 13 bases between. CDR3 nucleotides: TGTGCCAGCAGCCCGGGGGTTGTTACCTACAATGAGCAGTTCTTC. Translation: CASSPGVVTYNEQFF.

The sample holds many counts of this clonotype. The chain employs TRBV5-1 and TRBJ1-1; 7 bases map to TRBD1. The germline V gene has CDR1 SGHRS and CDR2 YFSETQ. The CDR3 spans 14 residues. V lost 5 bases to trimming and J lost 1 base; unmatched junction nucleotides: 5. The CDR3 DNA reads as TGCGCCAGCAGGACCGGGACAGCGAACACTGAAGCTTTCTTT. This codes for CASRTGTANTEAFF.

This clonotype has more than one count but fewer than ten. The chain recombines TRBV10-3 with TRBJ2-1, with a weak D call TRBD2 (6 bases). Germline V gene sequence: CDR1 ENHRY, CDR2 SYGVKD. Between the trimmed V and J ends, which lost 4 bases and 5 bases, there was a span of 9 bases. This CDR3 region has 13 residues. This CDR3 reads CAISAEGNNEQFF. In DNA, the CDR3 is TGTGCCATCAGTGCGGAGGGTAACAATGAGCAGTTCTTC.

This clonotype appeared many times. The rearrangement joins TRBV7-3 to TRBJ2-3; D tentatively reads TRBD1 or TRBD2 (5 bases each). Germline CDR1 is SGHTA and CDR2 is FQGTGA. This CDR3 has 16 residues. Trimming took off 5 bases at V and 2 bases at J, with 17 bases between the two ends. The CDR3 DNA reads as TGTGCCAGCAGCCCCCGGGACGTCCTGCCCACAGATACGCAGTATTTT. Residues: CASSPRDVLPTDTQYF.

This chain links TRBV6-4 with TRBJ2-3, with D unclear. V shed 6 bases and J shed 4 bases, with 14 bases lying between them. The CDR3 runs 14 residues. Germline V lookup: CDR1 MRHNA, CDR2 SNTAGT. Here the CDR3 DNA reads TGTGCCAGCAGCTTGACTGACGAAGCAGATACGCAGTATTTT. It encodes CASSLTDEADTQYF.

This clonotype was picked up a small number of times. V is TRBV4-1 and J is TRBJ2-7; the match to TRBD2 covers 10 bases. The CDR3 has 16 amino acids. Germline CDR1 MGHRA, CDR2 YSYEKL. Trimming cost V 2 bases and J 4 bases; bases outside gene matches: 8. DNA of the CDR3: TGCGCCAGCAGCCAACCAACTAGCGGGACTCGGTACGAGCAGTACTTC. Translating it yields CASSQPTSGTRYEQYF.

This clonotype was seen repeatedly, ten times or more. The CDR3 is CASRSTGLGGQYF. The DNA for the CDR3 is TGTGCCAGCAGGTCAACAGGTTTAGGGGGGCAGTACTTC. The chain carries TRBV2 and TRBJ2-7; a weak D match, TRBD1 (6 bases). The CDR3 sequence is 13 residues long. CDR1 is SNHLY, CDR2 FYNNEI, per germline. With 6 bases removed from V and 9 bases from J, the gap between germline ends came to 18 bases.

A few counts support this clonotype. V usage is TRBV10-3 and J usage is TRBJ1-5; D is ambiguous. Germline CDR1 reads ENHRY; CDR2 reads SYGVKD. The CDR3 extends over 13 amino acids. The V end was cut by 4 bases, the J end by 1 base, with 5 bases between. The CDR3 here is CAISGSSNQPQHF. The CDR3 DNA follows: TGTGCCATCAGTGGCTCAAGCAATCAGCCCCAGCATTTT.

This clonotype was counted many times. The junction differs from germline at one of its ends, possibly a read error. The chain carries TRBV12-3 or TRBV12-4 and TRBJ2-6; D gene uncertain. The CDR3 runs to 19 residues. This chain's CDR3 is CASTSRTSSVGSRANVLTF. The CDR3 DNA reads TGTGCCAGCACCTCCAGGACGTCATCGGTGGGCTCTCGGGCCAACGTCCTGACTTTC.

This clonotype was seen at least ten times. The DNA for the CDR3 is TGCAGTGCTAGAGAGACCATGTGGGAGGCTCACGAGCAGTACTTC. Amino acid sequence: CSARETMWEAHEQYF. The chain recombines TRBV20-1 with TRBJ2-7; D might be TRBD2 (6 bases). CDR3 size: 15 residues. CDR1 and CDR2 from the germline V gene are DFQATT and SNEGSKA (reference sequence). Deletions cut 0 bases from V and 5 bases from J, with 17 bases between.

This clonotype was seen repeatedly, ten times or more. The J gene is TRBJ2-5, the V gene TRBV7-2; maybe TRBD1 (7 bases). With 4 bases removed from V and 7 bases from J, the gap between germline ends came to 19 bases. This CDR3 region has 15 residues. Germline lookup yields CDR1 SGHTA and CDR2 FQGNSA. CDR3 DNA sequence: TGTGCCAGCAGCTCGCCGACTAGTCAGGGGGGGACCCAGTACTTC. Its translation: CASSSPTSQGGTQYF.

This clonotype came up a few times. The chain has TRBV24-1 and TRBJ2-1; TRBD2 agrees at 8 bases. There are 17 residues in the CDR3. Germline CDR1 reads KGHDR; CDR2 reads SFDVKD. The trim removed 2 bases at V and 0 bases at J, leaving 5 bases unmatched. Here the CDR3 DNA reads TGTGCCACCAGTGATTCTGCTACTAGCGGCTCCTACAATGAGCAGTTCTTC. Its translation: CATSDSATSGSYNEQFF.

There are many counts of this clonotype. The gene calls are TRBV10-2 and TRBJ2-6; no clear D. The CDR3 covers 16 residues. The germline V gene has CDR1 WSHSY and CDR2 SAAADI. V lost 7 bases and J 2 bases, leaving 15 bases between the germline ends. The CDR3 DNA is TGCGCCAGCACCGACCTGGGTGGGACTGGGGCCAACGTCCTGACTTTC. It codes for CASTDLGGTGANVLTF.

The chain joins TRBV27 to TRBJ1-6; D unresolved. From germline, CDR1 is MNHEY and CDR2 SMNVEV (reference sequence). Trimming shortened V by 3 bases and J by 9 bases, and 15 bases separated the two germline ends. This CDR3 is built from 15 residues. The CDR3 here is CASSFMRVLSSPLHF. CDR3 coding DNA: TGTGCCAGCAGTTTTATGAGGGTATTAAGTTCACCCCTCCACTTT.

This chain joins TRBV19 and TRBJ2-5; 8 bases line up with TRBD1. Trimming at V came to 3 bases and at J to 4 bases, leaving 10 bases not matched to a gene. Germline V CDR1 and CDR2: LNHDA, SQIVND (reference sequence). The CDR3 covers 16 residues. The CDR3 DNA is TGTGCCAGTAGTATCGTGGGCAGGGGGCCTCCAGAGACCCAGTACTTC. Translation gives CASSIVGRGPPETQYF.

This chain connects TRBV19 to TRBJ2-7, with D possibly being TRBD1 (6 bases). The CDR3 is 15 residues long. Germline V gives CDR1 LNHDA, CDR2 SQIVND (reference sequence). Trimming took off 3 bases at V and 5 bases at J, with 17 bases between the two ends. The CDR3 DNA reads TGTGCCAGTAGTATTGGGGACACTGGGGTCCACGAGCAGTACTTC. Its translation: CASSIGDTGVHEQYF.

This clonotype has ten or more counts. This chain joins TRBV9 and TRBJ2-2; TRBD2 matches 8 bases. V lost 5 bases, J lost 4 bases, and 7 bases stayed unmatched. Germline V gene sequence: CDR1 SGDLS, CDR2 YYNGEE. This CDR3 has 15 amino acids. The chain's CDR3 is CASSISGTGTGELFF. CDR3 in DNA: TGTGCCAGCAGTATTAGCGGGACGGGCACCGGGGAGCTGTTTTTT.

This clonotype has ten or more counts. The chain carries TRBV20-1 and TRBJ2-7; D may correspond to TRBD1 or TRBD2 (6 bases each). There are 16 residues in the CDR3. Trimming took 3 bases from V and 3 from J, leaving 21 bases between them. The germline gives CDR1 DFQATT, CDR2 SNEGSKA (reference sequence). The CDR3: CSASPGGAGAFYEQYF. The CDR3 nucleotides read TGCAGTGCTAGTCCCGGGGGTGCAGGGGCATTCTACGAGCAGTACTTC.

This clonotype turned up a few times. A much larger clonotype is one base distant, so this may be a read error. V gene TRBV7-2 combines with J gene TRBJ2-1, with D unclear. Germline CDR1 SGHTA, CDR2 FQGNSA. This CDR3 is built from 12 residues. V lost 5 bases to trimming and J lost 8 bases, with 10 bases between them. This CDR3 reads CASSLTLDEQFF. The CDR3 DNA reads as TGTGCCAGCAGCCTGACTCTCGATGAGCAGTTCTTC. Looking up the rest from reference TRBV7-2 and TRBJ2-1 gives the full variable domain: GAGVSQSPSNKVTEKGKDVELRCDPISGHTALYWYRQSLGQGLEFLIYFQGNSAPDKSGLPSDRFSAERTGGSVSTLTIQRTQQEDSAVYLCASSLTLDEQFFGPGTRLTVL.

In its sample, this clonotype was seen a few times. This sequence joins TRBV6-1 and TRBJ1-6, with 9 bases that match TRBD1. Germline V gene data show CDR1 as MNHNS and CDR2 as SASEGT. The CDR3 totals 14 residues. V shed 6 bases, J shed 10 bases, and the junction held 7 bases outside the gene matches. CDR3 sequence (DNA): TGTGCCAGCAGGGGACAGGGAGGTGGGTCACCCCTCCACTTT. This encodes CASRGQGGGSPLHF.

This clonotype was seen many times. The chain links TRBV6-2 or TRBV6-3 to TRBJ1-1; 10 bases match TRBD1. This CDR3 is 14 amino acids long. CDR1 and CDR2 from the germline V gene are MNHEY and SVGEGT. With V trimmed by 2 bases and J by 5 bases, 2 bases remained unmatched. DNA of the CDR3: TGTGCCAGCAGTTACCTGGGACAGGGGACTGAAGCTTTCTTT. Translating it yields CASSYLGQGTEAFF.

This sequence joins TRBV20-1 and TRBJ2-1, with 8 bases matching TRBD2. CDR3 length: 15 residues. Germline lookup yields CDR1 DFQATT and CDR2 SNEGSKA (reference sequence). The V segment lost 5 bases and the J segment 5 bases; nucleotides outside the gene matches: 11. The CDR3 DNA follows: TGCAGTGCTCTAGCCCTAGCGGGCCAAAACAATGAGCAGTTCTTC. Translation gives CSALALAGQNNEQFF.

This clonotype has at least ten counts. This chain uses TRBV9 with TRBJ1-1; D uncertain. V lost 0 bases, J lost 1 base, and 4 bases lay in between. Germline CDR1 SGDLS, CDR2 YYNGEE. The CDR3 length is 13 residues. This CDR3 is CASSVDQNTEAFF. The CDR3 DNA sequence: TGTGCCAGCAGCGTAGACCAGAACACTGAAGCTTTCTTT.

This clonotype has ten or more counts. The gene calls are TRBV27 and TRBJ2-5; D is uncertain. This CDR3 spans 15 amino acids. Germline assignment: CDR1 MNHEY and CDR2 SMNVEV (reference sequence). V was clipped by 3 bases and J by 5 bases, with 16 bases between them. CDR3 loop: CASSFGYLSGETQYF. CDR3 DNA sequence: TGTGCCAGCAGTTTTGGGTATTTATCGGGTGAGACCCAGTACTTC.

This clonotype occurred many times. The chain uses TRBV30 and TRBJ2-2, with TRBD1 identical over 7 bases. The CDR3 has 13 amino acids. Looked up from germline, CDR1 is GTSNPN and CDR2 is SVGIG (reference sequence). The V segment lost 1 base and the J segment 11 bases; nucleotides outside the gene matches: 7. CDR3 coding DNA: TGTGCCTGGAGTGCCTGGGACAGAAGAGAGCTGTTTTTT. Its translation: CAWSAWDRRELFF. The full variable domain, rest sourced from reference TRBV30 and TRBJ2-2, is SQTIHQWPATLVQPVGSPLSLECTVEGTSNPNLYWYRQAAGRGLQLLFYSVGIGQISSEVPQNLSASRPQDRQFILSSKKLLLSDSGFYLCAWSAWDRRELFFGEGSRLTVL.

This clonotype was seen a few times. One end of the junction does not line up with germline, which may come from a read error. The V and J genes are TRBV4-1 and TRBJ2-5, with D tentatively TRBD2 (5 bases). The CDR3 consists of 15 residues. Germline assignment: CDR1 MGHRA and CDR2 YSYEKL. The CDR3 protein is CASNQVDTGGETQYF. The CDR3 region has the DNA TGCGCCAGCAACCAAGTAGACACCGGCGGGGAGACCCAGTACTTC.